This is a list of T cell receptor beta chains from one sample in a study of blood T cell repertoires in COVID-19. Here immunoSEQ multiplex PCR was the method, and the copy in TCRdb shows in-frame clones only, minus some. The sample yields about 310,000 clones, roughly 87% seen once. Sequencing used PBMCs or T cells enriched from blood (not recorded which). These receptors came from a woman aged 18 to 35 who had recovered from COVID-19. CDR3s include the opening cysteine and the closing phenylalanine or tryptophan. A D gene is named only where the DNA matches it firmly. The size entry is marked missing in some rows and otherwise reads once, few, many or a size class.

cdr3_aa: CASSHRTSGRTTDTQYF; cdr3_nt: TGTGCCAGCAGCCACCGGACTAGCGGGAGGACGACAGATACGCAGTATTTT; j_call: TRBJ2-3; clone_size: -; v_call: TRBV7-2; d_call: TRBD2
cdr3_aa: CASSSLAGGRGGEQFF; cdr3_nt: TGTGCCAGTAGTAGTTTAGCGGGAGGAAGAGGGGGTGAGCAGTTCTTC; j_call: TRBJ2-1; clone_size: -; v_call: TRBV19; d_call: TRBD2
cdr3_aa: CASSSSPGGRGTEAFF; cdr3_nt: TGTGCCAGCAGCTCCTCCCCAGGGGGCAGAGGCACTGAAGCTTTCTTT; j_call: TRBJ1-1; clone_size: -; v_call: TRBV5-4; d_call: TRBD1
cdr3_aa: CASSVTGGGSYGYTF; cdr3_nt: TGCGCCAGCAGCGTTACAGGGGGAGGATCCTATGGCTACACCTTC; j_call: TRBJ1-2; clone_size: -; v_call: TRBV5-1; d_call: TRBD1
cdr3_aa: CASSPPRTGLHTDTQYF; cdr3_nt: TGTGCCAGCTCACCACCGAGGACAGGGCTACACACGGATACGCAGTATTTT; j_call: TRBJ2-3; clone_size: -; v_call: TRBV18; d_call: TRBD1
cdr3_aa: CASSSGQAATNEKLFF; cdr3_nt: TGTGCCAGCAGTAGCGGTCAGGCAGCAACTAATGAAAAACTGTTTTTT; j_call: TRBJ1-4; clone_size: -; v_call: TRBV6-2/TRBV6-3; d_call: -
cdr3_aa: CASSLGRTEAFF; cdr3_nt: TGCGCCAGCAGCTTAGGGAGGACTGAAGCTTTCTTT; j_call: TRBJ1-1; clone_size: -; v_call: TRBV5-1; d_call: -
cdr3_aa: CASSTQRLAKNIQYF; cdr3_nt: TGTGCCAGTAGTACCCAAAGACTAGCCAAAAACATTCAGTACTTC; j_call: TRBJ2-4; clone_size: many; v_call: TRBV19; d_call: -
cdr3_aa: CAISESGGVGTEAFF; cdr3_nt: TGTGCCATCAGTGAGTCGGGAGGGGTTGGGACTGAAGCTTTCTTT; j_call: TRBJ1-1; clone_size: -; v_call: TRBV10-3; d_call: -
cdr3_aa: CATSGSTAGELFF; cdr3_nt: TGTGCCACTAGCGGGAGTACCGCCGGGGAGCTGTTTTTT; j_call: TRBJ2-2; clone_size: -; v_call: TRBV28; d_call: TRBD2
cdr3_aa: CSVVPNSAFF; cdr3_nt: TGCAGCGTTGTGCCTAACTCAGCTTTCTTT; j_call: TRBJ1-1; clone_size: -; v_call: TRBV29-1; d_call: -
cdr3_aa: CAISRQGRSTNEKLFF; cdr3_nt: TGTGCCATCAGCCGACAGGGACGGTCAACTAATGAAAAACTGTTTTTT; j_call: TRBJ1-4; clone_size: -; v_call: TRBV10-3; d_call: TRBD1
cdr3_aa: CASSQELGRGFSTEAFF; cdr3_nt: TGTGCCAGCAGCCAAGAGTTGGGCAGGGGGTTTAGCACTGAAGCTTTCTTT; j_call: TRBJ1-1; clone_size: -; v_call: TRBV14; d_call: TRBD1
cdr3_aa: CASSYGFYEQYF; cdr3_nt: TGTGCCAGCAGCTACGGGTTCTACGAGCAGTACTTC; j_call: TRBJ2-7; clone_size: -; v_call: TRBV28; d_call: -
cdr3_aa: CASSLTGAYNSPLHF; cdr3_nt: TGCGCCAGCAGCTTGACGGGGGCCTATAATTCACCCCTCCACTTT; j_call: TRBJ1-6; clone_size: -; v_call: TRBV5-1; d_call: -
cdr3_aa: CASSPRTSGNTGELFF; cdr3_nt: TGTGCCAGCAGCCCGAGAACTAGCGGAAACACCGGGGAGCTGTTTTTT; j_call: TRBJ2-2; clone_size: -; v_call: TRBV7-9; d_call: TRBD2
cdr3_aa: CASRAGTGTDTQYF; cdr3_nt: TGTGCCAGCAGGGCCGGGACAGGCACAGATACGCAGTATTTT; j_call: TRBJ2-3; clone_size: -; v_call: TRBV2; d_call: TRBD1
cdr3_aa: CAWGQGGSDYGYTF; cdr3_nt: TGTGCCTGGGGACAGGGAGGTTCGGACTATGGCTACACCTTC; j_call: TRBJ1-2; clone_size: -; v_call: TRBV30; d_call: TRBD1
cdr3_aa: CASSPWRRGSGYGYTF; cdr3_nt: TGTGCCAGCTCACCATGGAGGCGGGGATCGGGCTATGGCTACACCTTC; j_call: TRBJ1-2; clone_size: -; v_call: TRBV18; d_call: -
cdr3_aa: CSPYLLAGGGETQYF; cdr3_nt: TGCAGCCCATACCTTCTAGCGGGGGGCGGAGAGACCCAGTACTTC; j_call: TRBJ2-5; clone_size: -; v_call: TRBV29-1; d_call: TRBD2
cdr3_aa: CATSDSPTGQGNTGELFF; cdr3_nt: TGTGCCACCAGTGATTCGCCGACGGGACAGGGTAACACCGGGGAGCTGTTTTTT; j_call: TRBJ2-2; clone_size: -; v_call: TRBV24-1; d_call: TRBD1
cdr3_aa: CASSYSRTGGTEAFF; cdr3_nt: TGTGCCAGCAGTTACTCCCGGACAGGGGGCACTGAAGCTTTCTTT; j_call: TRBJ1-1; clone_size: -; v_call: TRBV27; d_call: TRBD1
cdr3_aa: CASSSPTGFYGYTF; cdr3_nt: TGCGCCAGCAGCTCCCCGACAGGATTCTATGGCTACACCTTC; j_call: TRBJ1-2; clone_size: -; v_call: TRBV5-1; d_call: -
cdr3_aa: CASSIGTANTEAFF; cdr3_nt: TGTGCCAGCAGCATTGGGACAGCGAACACTGAAGCTTTCTTT; j_call: TRBJ1-1; clone_size: few; v_call: TRBV7-3; d_call: TRBD1
cdr3_aa: CASSPGGLAGGLGEIQYF; cdr3_nt: TGTGCCAGCAGCCCCGGTGGACTAGCGGGAGGGCTGGGGGAGATCCAGTACTTC; j_call: TRBJ2-5; clone_size: -; v_call: TRBV14; d_call: TRBD2
cdr3_aa: CASSPPGQGNEQFF; cdr3_nt: TGTGCCAGCAGCCCCCCGGGACAGGGGAATGAGCAGTTCTTC; j_call: TRBJ2-1; clone_size: -; v_call: TRBV7-3; d_call: TRBD1
cdr3_aa: CASSSAGGIMEVVLRDEQYF; cdr3_nt: TGTGCCAGCAGCTCCGCCGGCGGGATTATGGAGGTGGTCCTCCGTGACGAGCAGTACTTC; j_call: TRBJ2-7; clone_size: -; v_call: TRBV7-8; d_call: -
cdr3_aa: CASSFALGPDTQYF; cdr3_nt: TGTGCCAGCAGCTTTGCACTAGGACCAGATACGCAGTATTTT; j_call: TRBJ2-3; clone_size: -; v_call: TRBV5-4; d_call: -
cdr3_aa: CASSVERGPYEQYF; cdr3_nt: TGTGCCAGCAGCGTCGAGAGGGGGCCTTACGAGCAGTACTTC; j_call: TRBJ2-7; clone_size: -; v_call: TRBV11-1; d_call: TRBD1
cdr3_aa: CAISPGQDSNQPQHF; cdr3_nt: TGTGCCATCAGTCCGGGACAGGATAGCAATCAGCCCCAGCATTTT; j_call: TRBJ1-5; clone_size: -; v_call: TRBV10-3; d_call: TRBD1
cdr3_aa: CASSVSQGGTGELFF; cdr3_nt: TGTGCCAGCAGTGTTTCACAGGGGGGCACCGGGGAGCTGTTTTTT; j_call: TRBJ2-2; clone_size: -; v_call: TRBV2; d_call: TRBD1
cdr3_aa: CASSLVGQVASEAFF; cdr3_nt: TGTGCCAGCAGCTTAGTAGGACAGGTGGCCTCTGAAGCTTTCTTT; j_call: TRBJ1-1; clone_size: -; v_call: TRBV7-2; d_call: TRBD1
cdr3_aa: CASNQGRGEQFF; cdr3_nt: TGTGCCAGTAACCAGGGGCGCGGTGAGCAGTTCTTC; j_call: TRBJ2-1; clone_size: -; v_call: TRBV19; d_call: -
cdr3_aa: CASATGLGVTDTQYF; cdr3_nt: TGCGCCAGCGCTACTGGTTTAGGAGTGACAGATACGCAGTATTTT; j_call: TRBJ2-3; clone_size: -; v_call: TRBV4-1; d_call: -
cdr3_aa: CASSLSGGGTGELFF; cdr3_nt: TGTGCCAGCAGCTTATCTGGGGGCGGCACCGGGGAGCTGTTTTTT; j_call: TRBJ2-2; clone_size: -; v_call: TRBV7-3; d_call: -
cdr3_aa: CASHGFQETQYF; cdr3_nt: TGTGCCAGTCACGGGTTCCAAGAGACCCAGTACTTC; j_call: TRBJ2-5; clone_size: once; v_call: TRBV19; d_call: -